Below, one T cell receptor (beta chain) is given with its context. The antigen remains unidentified. This sample stems from a study of cytomegalovirus exposure and HLA in healthy donors. The CDR3 sequence is 13 residues long. Germline V gene sequence: CDR1 MNHNY, CDR2 SVGAGI (reference sequence). After removal of 6 bases from V and 1 base from J, the junction contained 1 base not matched to a gene. The PCR ran on 60 Vbeta and 13 Jbeta primers. The assay was immunoSEQ multiplex PCR, and TCRdb's table has in-frame clones only and misses some. The table includes roughly 160,000 clones, 70% to 80% detected once. General observations from the study: Reportedly, diagnosis of cytomegalovirus status by the classifier showed high specificity and sensitivity.

The sequenced sample consisted of PBMCs. The V and J genes are TRBV6-6 and TRBJ2-3; TRBD1 matches 7 bases. The source of this sequence is a man between 40 and 49 years old in good health and CMV-seronegative. In DNA form, the CDR3 reads TGTGCCAGCAGCGGGACAGGCACAGATACGCAGTATTTT. This codes for CASSGTGTDTQYF.